The source of this T cell receptor beta chain is a study of T-cell reconstitution after alpha-beta-depleted transplantation in children. As it was prepared, the TCRbeta library received unique molecular identifiers. In TCRdb, the PCR reads were re-called with MiXCR into one record per CDR3 protein. The sample has about 640,000 distinct CDR3 sequences, roughly 17% seen once; the top ten hold approximately 1%. A few counts support this clonotype. The germline gives CDR1 SQVTM, CDR2 ANQGSEA. Trimming stripped 3 bases from V and 0 bases from J, with 9 bases between. The CDR3 runs 14 residues. The specimen comprised PBMCs from the stem cell graft donor, sampled from the stem cell graft. The clonotype was recovered from a human donor who donated a stem cell graft to a child with acute myeloid leukemia. The V gene is TRBV29-1, the J gene TRBJ2-1; D uncertain. CDR3: CSVDFISSYNEQFF. The CDR3 nucleotides read TGCAGCGTTGATTTCATAAGCTCCTACAATGAGCAGTTCTTC.